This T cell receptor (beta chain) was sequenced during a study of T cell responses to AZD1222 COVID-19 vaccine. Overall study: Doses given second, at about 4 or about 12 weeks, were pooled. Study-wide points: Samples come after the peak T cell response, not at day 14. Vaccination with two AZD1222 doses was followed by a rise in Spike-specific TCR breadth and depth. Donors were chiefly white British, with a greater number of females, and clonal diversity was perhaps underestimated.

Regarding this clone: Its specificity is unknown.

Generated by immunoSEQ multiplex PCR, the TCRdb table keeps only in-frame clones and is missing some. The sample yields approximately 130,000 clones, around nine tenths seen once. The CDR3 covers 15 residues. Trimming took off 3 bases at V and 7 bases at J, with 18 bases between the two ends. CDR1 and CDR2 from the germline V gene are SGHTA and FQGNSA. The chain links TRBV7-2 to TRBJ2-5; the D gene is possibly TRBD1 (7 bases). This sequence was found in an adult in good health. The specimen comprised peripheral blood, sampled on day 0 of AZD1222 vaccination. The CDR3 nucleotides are TGTGCCAGCAGCTTCAGGAGGGGGCCCCGGGGGACCCAGTACTTC. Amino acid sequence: CASSFRRGPRGTQYF.